Reported below is one T cell receptor (beta chain). Its antigen is still unknown. This sample stems from a study of blood T cells in healthy people across ages. Regarding the study as a whole: Roughly linearly, TCR beta diversity per million T cells fell as age increased. Naive and antigen-experienced cells were not separated, limiting conclusive comparison.

The CDR3 extends over 16 amino acids. Between the trimmed V and J ends, which lost 5 bases and 2 bases, there was a span of 18 bases. Using a J-beta primer mix together with a sample-barcoded 5' primer, a second PCR was run for roughly 6 to 12 cycles. TCRdb re-called the 5' RACE reads with MiXCR, one entry per CDR3 protein. The table has over 1.5 million distinct CDR3 sequences, around half seen once; the top ten hold 2.1%. Sequenced input: blood. This TCR was sampled from a woman aged 40 to 50 in good health. V and J are TRBV12-3 or TRBV12-4 and TRBJ2-5; D not certain. DNA for the CDR3: TGTGCCAGCAGTCCCTTCCTCTCCGGACGTCAAGAGACCCAGTACTTC. The encoded protein is CASSPFLSGRQETQYF.